The table lists the clone carrying this T cell receptor (beta chain) with many counts. This sample is drawn from a study of prognosis after radiotherapy for stage I lung cancer. Two rounds of multiplex PCR amplified TCR beta CDR3 from genomic DNA. The first round of PCR was done with primers that matched each TRBV and TRBJ gene. TCRdb re-derived calls from the multiplex PCR reads in MiXCR, one entry per CDR3 protein. Seen here are fewer than 40,000 distinct CDR3 sequences, around 43% observed once, and the top ten hold about 16%. The sequence derives from a donor aged 50 or older with non-small cell lung cancer. The sample here was PBMCs, taken before or after stereotactic body radiation therapy (not recorded which).

CDR3 amino acids: CASSQQGLAGAAGTDTQYF. CDR3 in DNA: TGCGCCAGCAGCCAACAGGGACTAGCGGGGGCCGCCGGCACAGATACGCAGTATTTT. The V call is TRBV5-1, the J call TRBJ2-3; 14 nucleotides match TRBD2. Unmatched junction bases numbered 11, after V lost 4 bases and J lost 1 base. The CDR3 contains 19 residues. Looked up from germline, CDR1 is SGHRS and CDR2 is YFSETQ.